This TCR beta chain was identified during a study of shared clonotypes between healthy human individuals. Overall study findings and caveats: Deeper or shallower sequencing was expected to change how clonotypes are shared among donors.

This clone was found once. Its antigen is not identified. The CDR3 length is 17 residues. The trim removed 10 bases at V and 6 bases at J, leaving 20 bases unmatched. Germline V gives CDR1 LNHDA, CDR2 SQIVND (reference sequence). Method: immunoSEQ multiplex PCR; TCRdb's copy keeps in-frame clones and lacks some. The sample lists about 1 million clones; around 75% were seen once. This TCR was sampled from a man aged 18-30 years in good health. The sample taken for sequencing was memory CD4+ T cells sorted from blood. Regarding subset: CD45RA-negative fraction. The chain employs TRBV19 and TRBJ2-2, with 7 bases identical to TRBD2. CDR3 in amino acids: CATTKPSGGSVPGELFF. Written as DNA, the CDR3 is TGTGCCACGACAAAACCCTCGGGGGGATCGGTACCCGGGGAGCTGTTTTTT.